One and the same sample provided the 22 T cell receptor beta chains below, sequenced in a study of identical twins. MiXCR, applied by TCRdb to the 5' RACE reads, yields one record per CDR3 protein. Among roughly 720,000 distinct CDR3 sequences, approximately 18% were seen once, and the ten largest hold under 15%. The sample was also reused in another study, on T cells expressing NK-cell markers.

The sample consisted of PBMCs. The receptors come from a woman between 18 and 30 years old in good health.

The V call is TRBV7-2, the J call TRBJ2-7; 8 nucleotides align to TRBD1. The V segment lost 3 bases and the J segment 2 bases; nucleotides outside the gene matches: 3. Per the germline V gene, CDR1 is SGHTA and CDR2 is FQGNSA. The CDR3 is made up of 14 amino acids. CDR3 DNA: TGTGCCAGCAGCTTTTACAGGGGGGCCTACGAGCAGTACTTC. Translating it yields CASSFYRGAYEQYF.

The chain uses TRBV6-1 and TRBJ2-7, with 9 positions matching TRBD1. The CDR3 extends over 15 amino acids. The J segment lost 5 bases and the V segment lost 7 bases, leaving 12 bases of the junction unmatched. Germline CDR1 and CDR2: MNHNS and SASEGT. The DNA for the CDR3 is TGTGCCAGCACCCCAGGGGGGACAGGGAGTAACGAGCAGTACTTC. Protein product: CASTPGGTGSNEQYF.

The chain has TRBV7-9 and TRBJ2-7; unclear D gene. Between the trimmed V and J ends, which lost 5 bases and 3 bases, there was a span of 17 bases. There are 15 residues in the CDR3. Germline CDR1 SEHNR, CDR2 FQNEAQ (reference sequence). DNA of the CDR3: TGTGCCAGCAGCCCCGGGCCAGTGCAGGTCTACGAGCAGTACTTC. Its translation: CASSPGPVQVYEQYF.

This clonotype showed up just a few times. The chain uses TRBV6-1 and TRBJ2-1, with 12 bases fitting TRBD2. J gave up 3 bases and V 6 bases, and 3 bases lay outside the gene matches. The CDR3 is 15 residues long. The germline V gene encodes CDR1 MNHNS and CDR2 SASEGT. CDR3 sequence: CASRMGLAGYNEQFF. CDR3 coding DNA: TGTGCCAGCAGGATGGGACTAGCGGGCTACAATGAGCAGTTCTTC.

The DNA of the CDR3 is TGCAGTGCTAGGCCACTGGACAGGGGCGGGGTGGAGCAGTACTTC. Its translation: CSARPLDRGGVEQYF. The chain has TRBV20-1 and TRBJ2-7; TRBD1 matches at 9 bases. V lost 3 bases to trimming and J lost 7 bases; unmatched junction nucleotides: 13. The V gene's germline CDR1 is DFQATT and CDR2 SNEGSKA (reference sequence). This CDR3 region has 15 residues.

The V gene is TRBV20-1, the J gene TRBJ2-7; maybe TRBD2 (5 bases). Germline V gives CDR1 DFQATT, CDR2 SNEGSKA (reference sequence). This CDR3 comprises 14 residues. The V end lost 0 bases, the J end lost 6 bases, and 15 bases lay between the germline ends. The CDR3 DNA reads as TGCAGTGCTAGAGATGCCTCCTATCGGGGCGAGCAGTACTTC. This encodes CSARDASYRGEQYF.

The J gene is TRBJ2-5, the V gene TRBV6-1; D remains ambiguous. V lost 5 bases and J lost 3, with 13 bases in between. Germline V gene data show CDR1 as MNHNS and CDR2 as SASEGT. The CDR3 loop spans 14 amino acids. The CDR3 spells CASSPQERKETQYF. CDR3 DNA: TGTGCCAGCAGTCCTCAGGAACGAAAAGAGACCCAGTACTTC.

CDR3 DNA: TGTGCCAGCAGCCAAGTTCTAGCGGGTCTCTACGAGCAGTACTTC. It codes for CASSQVLAGLYEQYF. This chain joins TRBV3-1 and TRBJ2-7; 8 bases match TRBD2. This CDR3 has 15 residues. CDR1 LGHDT and CDR2 YNNKEL come from the germline V gene (reference sequence). The trim removed 1 base at V and 3 bases at J, leaving 5 bases unmatched.

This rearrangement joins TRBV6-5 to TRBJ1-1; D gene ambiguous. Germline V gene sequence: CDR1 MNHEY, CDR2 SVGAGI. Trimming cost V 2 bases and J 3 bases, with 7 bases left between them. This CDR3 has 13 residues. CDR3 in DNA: TGTGCCAGCAGTTACAGAGGGTACACTGAAGCTTTCTTT. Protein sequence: CASSYRGYTEAFF.

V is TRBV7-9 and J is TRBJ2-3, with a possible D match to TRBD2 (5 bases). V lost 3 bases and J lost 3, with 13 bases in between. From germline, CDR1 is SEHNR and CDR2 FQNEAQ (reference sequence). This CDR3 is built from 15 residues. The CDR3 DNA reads TGTGCCAGCAGCTTTCAGAGGGTTCAGACAGATACGCAGTATTTT. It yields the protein CASSFQRVQTDTQYF.

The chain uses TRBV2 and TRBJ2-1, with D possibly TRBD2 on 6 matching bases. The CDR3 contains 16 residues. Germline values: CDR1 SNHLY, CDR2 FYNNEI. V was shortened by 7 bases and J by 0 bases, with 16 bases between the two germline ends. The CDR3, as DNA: TGTGCCAGCACTCGGGGAGGACCCAGCTCCTACAATGAGCAGTTCTTC. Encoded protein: CASTRGGPSSYNEQFF.

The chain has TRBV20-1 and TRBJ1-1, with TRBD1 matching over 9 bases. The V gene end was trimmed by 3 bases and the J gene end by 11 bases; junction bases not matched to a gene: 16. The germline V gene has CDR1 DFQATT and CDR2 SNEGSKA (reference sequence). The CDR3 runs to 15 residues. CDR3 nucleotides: TGCAGTGCTAGGCTTTCGGGATCCCGGGACAGGGATGCTTTCTTT. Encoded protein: CSARLSGSRDRDAFF.

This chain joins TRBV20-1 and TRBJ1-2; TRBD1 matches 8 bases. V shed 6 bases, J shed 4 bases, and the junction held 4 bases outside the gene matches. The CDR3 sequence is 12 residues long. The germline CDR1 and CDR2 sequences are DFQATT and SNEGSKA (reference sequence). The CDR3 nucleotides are TGCAGTGCCGCACAGGGGGGCTATGGCTACACCTTC. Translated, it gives CSAAQGGYGYTF.

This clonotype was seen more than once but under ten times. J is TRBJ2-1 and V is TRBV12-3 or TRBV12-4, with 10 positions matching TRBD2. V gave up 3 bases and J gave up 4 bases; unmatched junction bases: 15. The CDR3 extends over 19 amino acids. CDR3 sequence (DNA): TGTGCCAGCAGTTTTATGGGACTAGCGTACATATCGACATACAATGAGCAGTTCTTC. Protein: CASSFMGLAYISTYNEQFF.

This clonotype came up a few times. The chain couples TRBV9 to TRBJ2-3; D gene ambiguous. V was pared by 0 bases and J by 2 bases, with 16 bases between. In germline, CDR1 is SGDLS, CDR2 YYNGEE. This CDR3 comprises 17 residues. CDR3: CASSVDGSSHPTDTQYF. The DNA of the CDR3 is TGTGCCAGCAGCGTAGATGGTAGCTCCCATCCCACAGATACGCAGTATTTT.

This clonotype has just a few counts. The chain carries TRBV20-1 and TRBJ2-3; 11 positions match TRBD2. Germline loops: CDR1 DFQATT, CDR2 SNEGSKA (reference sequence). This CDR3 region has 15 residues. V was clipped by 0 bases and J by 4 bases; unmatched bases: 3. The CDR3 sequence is CSARDPSGGSDTQYF. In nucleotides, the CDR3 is TGCAGTGCTAGAGACCCTAGCGGGGGGTCAGATACGCAGTATTTT.

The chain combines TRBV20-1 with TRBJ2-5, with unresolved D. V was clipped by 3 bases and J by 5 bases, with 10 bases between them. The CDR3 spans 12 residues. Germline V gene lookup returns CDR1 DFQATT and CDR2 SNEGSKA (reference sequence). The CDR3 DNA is TGCAGTGCTAGGGCTAGTCTCGAGACCCAGTACTTC. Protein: CSARASLETQYF.

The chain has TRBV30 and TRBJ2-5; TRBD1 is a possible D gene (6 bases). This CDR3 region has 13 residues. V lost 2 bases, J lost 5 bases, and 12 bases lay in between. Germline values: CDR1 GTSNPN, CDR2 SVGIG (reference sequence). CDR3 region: CAWSPTGPETQYF. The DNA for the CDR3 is TGTGCCTGGAGTCCCACAGGGCCGGAGACCCAGTACTTC. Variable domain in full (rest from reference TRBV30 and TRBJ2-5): SQTIHQWPATLVQPVGSPLSLECTVEGTSNPNLYWYRQAAGRGLQLLFYSVGIGQISSEVPQNLSASRPQDRQFILSSKKLLLSDSGFYLCAWSPTGPETQYFGPGTRLLVL.

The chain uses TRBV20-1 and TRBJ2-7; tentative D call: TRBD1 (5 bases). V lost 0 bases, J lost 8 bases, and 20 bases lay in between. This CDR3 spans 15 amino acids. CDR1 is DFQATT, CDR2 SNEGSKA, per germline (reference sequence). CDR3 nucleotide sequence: TGCAGTGCTAGAGATCTCAGGGCTGAGGCGACAAAGCAGTACTTC. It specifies CSARDLRAEATKQYF.

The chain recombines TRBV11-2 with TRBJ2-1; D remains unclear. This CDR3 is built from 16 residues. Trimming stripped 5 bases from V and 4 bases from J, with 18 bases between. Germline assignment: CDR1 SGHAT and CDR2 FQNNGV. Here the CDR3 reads CASSDAEGPLYNEQFF. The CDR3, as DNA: TGTGCCAGCAGCGATGCGGAAGGGCCGCTTTACAATGAGCAGTTCTTC.

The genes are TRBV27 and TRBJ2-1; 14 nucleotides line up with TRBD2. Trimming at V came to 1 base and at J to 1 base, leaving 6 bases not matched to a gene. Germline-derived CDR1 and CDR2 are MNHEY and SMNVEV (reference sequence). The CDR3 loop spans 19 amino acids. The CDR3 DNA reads TGTGCCAGCAGTTTATTGGGACTAGCGGGAGCTGGGTCCTACAATGAGCAGTTCTTC. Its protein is CASSLLGLAGAGSYNEQFF.

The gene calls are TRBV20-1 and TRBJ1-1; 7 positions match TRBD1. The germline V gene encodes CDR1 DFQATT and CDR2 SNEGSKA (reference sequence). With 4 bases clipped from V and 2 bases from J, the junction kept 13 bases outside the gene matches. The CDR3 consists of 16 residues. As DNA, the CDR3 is TGCAGTGCTACCCGTCTCAGGGGGGCCAAAAACACTGAAGCTTTCTTT. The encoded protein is CSATRLRGAKNTEAFF.